This TCR beta chain was obtained from a study of blood T cell repertoires in COVID-19. Study-wide context: The origin of the acute and convalescent COVID-19 samples was the United States, Italy and Spain. PBMCs, B-cell-depleted T cells, or T cells were the source of the cDNA or gDNA that made up the material.

V gave up 4 bases and J gave up 6 bases, with 10 bases separating them. The CDR3 has 12 residues. Germline CDR1 SGHRS, CDR2 YFSETQ. As handled by the study authors: Reference gene primers were amplified, and this amplification served to estimate nucleated cell counts. Measured with immunoSEQ multiplex PCR; TCRdb has only the in-frame clones, and not every one. The V and J calls and clone size are taken from that table; D and trimming were inferred from the DNA. This repertoire shows roughly 110,000 clones, 70% to 90% found once; its top ten account for approximately 4.5%. The TCR sequence derives from a woman in her forties or fifties with acute or convalescent COVID-19. The V call is TRBV5-1, the J call TRBJ1-2; D possibly corresponds to TRBD1 (5 bases). Sequencing was carried out using peripheral blood. The CDR3: CASSAGYDGYTF. CDR3 bases: TGCGCCAGCAGCGCAGGGTACGATGGCTACACCTTC.